This TCR beta chain comes out of a study of shared clonotypes between healthy human individuals. Study-wide points: Shared clonotypes across all four donors exceeded non-shared ones in generation probability.

Method: immunoSEQ multiplex PCR; TCRdb's copy keeps in-frame clones and lacks some. The data hold roughly 1.5 million clones, with 95% to 99% observed a single time. This CDR3 contains 14 residues. The germline CDR1 and CDR2 sequences are MDHEN and SYDVKM. V lost 6 bases and J lost 7, with 16 bases in between. Donors comprised healthy HIV-negative adults lacking recent acute infections or vaccinations. All donors were Caucasian adults living in Nashville, Tennessee. About this clone itself: What it binds is unknown.

This rearrangement joins TRBV28 to TRBJ2-1; D gene uncertain. The clonotype comes from a man aged 25-45 years in good health. The sample was naive CD4+ T cells sorted from blood. Subset described: CD45RA+ positively selected. CDR3 in DNA: TGTGCCAGCAGCTCTCGGGCCAGGTTAAATGAGCAGTTCTTC. Amino acid sequence: CASSSRARLNEQFF.